What follows are 10 T cell receptor beta chains derived from one specimen sequenced in a study of regulatory T cells. Study-level results: In CD3G-deficient patients, conventional CD4+ T cells were enriched for hydrophobic CDR3 residues at positions 6 and 7.

Primers: 52 TRBV forward and 13 TRBJ reverse. Libraries were prepared by immunoSEQ multiplex PCR; TCRdb keeps only in-frame clonotypes and omits some of them. The sample consists of 30,000 to 40,000 clones, about 89% of them appearing once. These TCRs are of unknown antigen specificity. The sequencing input was conventional CD4+ T cells sorted from blood. These receptors came from a person aged 18 to 30 with CD3G deficiency.

The chain carries TRBV19 and TRBJ2-1; TRBD2 matches at 8 bases. CDR1 and CDR2 (germline): LNHDA, SQIVND (reference sequence). CDR3 size: 14 residues. Trimming at V came to 3 bases and at J to 9 bases, leaving 7 bases not matched to a gene. The CDR3: CASSILAGSREQFF. The CDR3 DNA reads as TGTGCCAGTAGTATCTTAGCGGGATCGCGTGAGCAGTTCTTC. Filled out from reference TRBV19 and TRBJ2-1, the complete variable domain reads DGGITQSPKYLFRKEGQNVTLSCEQNLNHDAMYWYRQDPGQGLRLIYYSQIVNDFQKGDIAEGYSVSREKKESFPLTVTSAQKNPTAFYLCASSILAGSREQFFGPGTRLTVL.

In DNA form, the CDR3 reads TGTGCCAGCAGTAAGCGGGGCCAAGAGACCCAGTACTTC. Translated: CASSKRGQETQYF. The rearrangement uses TRBV28 and TRBJ2-5, with 7 bases aligning to TRBD2. Germline CDR1 is MDHEN and CDR2 is SYDVKM. V trimming: 5 bases; J trimming: 1 base; junction bases outside the gene matches: 1. This CDR3 is 13 amino acids long.

The chain carries TRBV6-6 and TRBJ2-1; D remains ambiguous. The V end lost 0 bases, the J end lost 4 bases, and 4 bases lay between the germline ends. This CDR3 contains 13 residues. CDR1 and CDR2 from the germline V gene are MNHNY and SVGAGI (reference sequence). CDR3 amino acids: CASSYSGYNEQFF. CDR3 coding DNA: TGTGCCAGCAGTTACTCGGGTTACAATGAGCAGTTCTTC.

The genes are TRBV28 and TRBJ2-4; TRBD2 agrees at 8 bases. The junction had 9 bases not matched to a gene; V was cut back by 4 bases and J by 7 bases. This CDR3 region has 15 residues. In germline, CDR1 is MDHEN, CDR2 SYDVKM. The CDR3: CASSSAAPGGNIQYF. In nucleotides, the CDR3 is TGTGCCAGCAGTTCGGCCGCTCCGGGGGGGAACATTCAGTACTTC.

The V call is TRBV6-1, the J call TRBJ1-6; D gene uncertain. The CDR3 loop spans 15 amino acids. Trimming stripped 2 bases from V and 5 bases from J, with 10 bases between. CDR1 and CDR2 from the germline V gene are MNHNS and SASEGT. This CDR3 reads CASSERVTNNSPLHF. CDR3 sequence (DNA): TGTGCCAGCAGTGAAAGGGTCACCAATAATTCACCCCTCCACTTT.

V gene TRBV5-1 combines with J gene TRBJ2-1; TRBD2 might be the D (5 bases). Germline values: CDR1 SGHRS, CDR2 YFSETQ. The CDR3 has 18 residues. V was shortened by 4 bases and J by 1 base, with 21 bases between the two germline ends. The CDR3 loop reads CASSLWPPGMSSYNEQFF. DNA of the CDR3: TGCGCCAGCAGCCTCTGGCCCCCCGGGATGTCTTCCTACAATGAGCAGTTCTTC.

V usage is TRBV11-2 and J usage is TRBJ1-1; 7 positions match TRBD1. The CDR3 extends over 14 amino acids. Germline assignment: CDR1 SGHAT and CDR2 FQNNGV. Trimming cost V 3 bases and J 4 bases; bases outside gene matches: 5. The CDR3 DNA is TGTGCCAGCAGCTTCGACAGGGCGGGCACTGAAGCTTTCTTT. It is translated as CASSFDRAGTEAFF.

The chain employs TRBV18 and TRBJ1-4; the D is unclear. Germline V lookup: CDR1 KGHSH, CDR2 LQKENI. With 5 bases removed from V and 1 base from J, the gap between germline ends came to 5 bases. The CDR3 runs 13 residues. The CDR3 region has the DNA TGTGCCAGCTCAGATCTAACTAATGAAAAACTGTTTTTT. Translating it yields CASSDLTNEKLFF.

This chain joins TRBV4-1 and TRBJ1-1, with a tentative D call TRBD1 (6 bases). Germline CDR1 and CDR2: MGHRA and YSYEKL. V lost 4 bases and J 5 bases, leaving 17 bases between the germline ends. This CDR3 has 15 amino acids. The CDR3 protein is CASSPIGQSTTEAFF. CDR3 DNA sequence: TGCGCCAGCAGCCCTATCGGACAGTCCACTACTGAAGCTTTCTTT.

The chain is built from TRBV28 and TRBJ1-1, with D unresolved. CDR3 length equals 13 residues. V was clipped by 6 bases and J by 7 bases, with 15 bases between them. CDR1 and CDR2 from the germline V gene are MDHEN and SYDVKM. The CDR3 reads CASSLTGEGEAFF. The CDR3 DNA is TGTGCCAGCAGCCTGACCGGGGAAGGTGAAGCTTTCTTT.